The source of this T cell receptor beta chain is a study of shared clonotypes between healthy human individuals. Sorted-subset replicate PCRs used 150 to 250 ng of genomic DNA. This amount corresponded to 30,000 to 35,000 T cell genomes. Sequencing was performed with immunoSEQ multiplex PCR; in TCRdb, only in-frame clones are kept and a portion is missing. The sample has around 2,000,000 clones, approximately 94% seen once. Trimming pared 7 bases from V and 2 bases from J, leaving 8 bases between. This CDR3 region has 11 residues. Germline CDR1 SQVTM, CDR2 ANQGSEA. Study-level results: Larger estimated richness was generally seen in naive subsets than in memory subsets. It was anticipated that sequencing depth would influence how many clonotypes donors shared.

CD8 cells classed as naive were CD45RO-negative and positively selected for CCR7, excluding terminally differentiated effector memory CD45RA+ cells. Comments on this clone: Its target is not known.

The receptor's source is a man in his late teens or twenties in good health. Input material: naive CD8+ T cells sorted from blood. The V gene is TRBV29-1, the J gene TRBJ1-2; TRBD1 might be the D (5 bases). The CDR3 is CSAAGNYGYTF. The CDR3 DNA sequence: TGCAGCGCAGCAGGGAACTATGGCTACACCTTC.